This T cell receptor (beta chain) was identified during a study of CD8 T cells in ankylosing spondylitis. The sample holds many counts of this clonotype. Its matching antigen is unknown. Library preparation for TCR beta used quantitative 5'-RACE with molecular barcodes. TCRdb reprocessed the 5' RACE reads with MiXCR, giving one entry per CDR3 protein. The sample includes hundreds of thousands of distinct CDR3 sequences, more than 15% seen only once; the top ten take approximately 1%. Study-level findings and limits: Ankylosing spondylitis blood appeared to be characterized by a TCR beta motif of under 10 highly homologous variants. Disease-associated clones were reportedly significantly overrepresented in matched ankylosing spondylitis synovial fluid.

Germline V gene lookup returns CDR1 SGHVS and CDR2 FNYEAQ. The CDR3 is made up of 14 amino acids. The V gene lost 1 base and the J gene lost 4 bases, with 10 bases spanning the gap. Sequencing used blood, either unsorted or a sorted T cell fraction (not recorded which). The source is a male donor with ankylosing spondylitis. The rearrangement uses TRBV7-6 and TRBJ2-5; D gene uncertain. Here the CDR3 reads CASSLEDVGETQYF. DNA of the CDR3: TGTGCCAGCAGCTTAGAAGATGTGGGAGAGACCCAGTACTTC.